The 27 T cell receptor beta chains below all came from one sample that was sequenced in a study of cytomegalovirus exposure and HLA in healthy donors. This table comes from immunoSEQ multiplex PCR, and its TCRdb copy is limited to in-frame clones, with some not included. The sample contains 55,000 to 70,000 clones, roughly nine tenths of which appear only once. The sequencing sample was made of PBMCs. The receptors were sampled from a man aged 18 to 29 in good health and CMV-seronegative.

V is TRBV19 and J is TRBJ1-4; 7 nucleotides agree with TRBD1. Trimming cost V 5 bases and J 4 bases; bases outside gene matches: 7. The V gene's germline CDR1 is LNHDA and CDR2 SQIVND (reference sequence). The CDR3 length is 15 residues. CDR3 amino acids: CASSPRDSRNEKLFF. CDR3 sequence (DNA): TGTGCCAGTAGTCCACGGGACAGTCGTAATGAAAAACTGTTTTTT.

The genes are TRBV13 and TRBJ1-1, with D maybe TRBD1 (5 bases). V gave up 4 bases and J gave up 3 bases, with 12 bases separating them. This CDR3 contains 14 residues. From germline, CDR1 is PRHDT and CDR2 FYEKMQ (reference sequence). The CDR3, as DNA: TGTGCCAGCAGCTGGGGGACTCTTCACACTGAAGCTTTCTTT. Translating gives CASSWGTLHTEAFF.

This rearrangement joins TRBV4-3 to TRBJ2-1; tentative D call: TRBD2 (5 bases). CDR1 is LGHNA, CDR2 YSLEER, per germline. Trimming stripped 0 bases from V and 5 bases from J, with 11 bases between. CDR3 length: 15 residues. In nucleotides, the CDR3 is TGCGCCAGCAGCCAAGAATCCGTAGCGAACAATGAGCAGTTCTTC. Protein sequence: CASSQESVANNEQFF.

The gene calls are TRBV4-2 and TRBJ2-7; 11 bases agree with TRBD1. CDR1 is LGHNA, CDR2 YNFKEQ, per germline. This CDR3 contains 16 residues. Trimming at V came to 1 base and at J to 7 bases, leaving 9 bases not matched to a gene. This CDR3 is CASSQVSRTGGDEQYF. As DNA, the CDR3 is TGTGCCAGCAGCCAAGTCAGTAGGACAGGGGGCGATGAGCAGTACTTC.

The rearrangement links TRBV4-1 to TRBJ2-1; 8 bases align to TRBD2. The CDR3 has 16 amino acids. Germline V gives CDR1 MGHRA, CDR2 YSYEKL. The J segment lost 4 bases and the V segment lost 0 bases, leaving 5 bases of the junction unmatched. The CDR3 sequence is CASSQDSLAVYNEQFF. DNA of the CDR3: TGCGCCAGCAGCCAAGATTCACTAGCGGTATACAATGAGCAGTTCTTC.

The J gene is TRBJ2-1, the V gene TRBV18; D call uncertain. Per germline, CDR1 KGHSH and CDR2 LQKENI. This CDR3 has 13 amino acids. Trimming cost V 0 bases and J 6 bases, with 6 bases left between them. For the CDR3, the DNA is TGTGCCAGCTCACCACCAGCTAGCAATGAGCAGTTCTTC. Protein product: CASSPPASNEQFF.

The chain uses TRBV7-3 and TRBJ2-5; D possibly corresponds to TRBD1 (6 bases). The CDR3 has 15 residues. The germline V gene encodes CDR1 SGHTA and CDR2 FQGTGA. The V end lost 4 bases, the J end lost 4 bases, and 16 bases lay between the germline ends. CDR3 in DNA: TGTGCCAGCAGCTCACAGGGAATTAATACAGAGACCCAGTACTTC. It yields the protein CASSSQGINTETQYF.

This chain connects TRBV6-5 to TRBJ1-4; 9 bases are a match to TRBD1. Trimming at V came to 6 bases and at J to 6 bases, leaving 5 bases not matched to a gene. Germline CDR1 MNHEY, CDR2 SVGAGI. CDR3 length equals 14 residues. The CDR3 loop is CASSHRDRDEKLFF. CDR3 coding DNA: TGTGCCAGCAGCCATCGGGACAGGGATGAAAAACTGTTTTTT.

The DNA for the CDR3 is TGCGCCAGCAGCCAAGATGGACAGGGGCGAGATCAGCCCCAGCATTTT. Protein product: CASSQDGQGRDQPQHF. The chain joins TRBV4-3 to TRBJ1-5; 9 nucleotides align to TRBD1. Germline V gives CDR1 LGHNA, CDR2 YSLEER. This CDR3 region has 16 residues. Unmatched junction bases numbered 5, after V lost 0 bases and J lost 5 bases.

The gene calls are TRBV20-1 and TRBJ2-5, with D perhaps TRBD1 (5 bases). Germline lookup yields CDR1 DFQATT and CDR2 SNEGSKA (reference sequence). The CDR3 covers 10 residues. Trimming cost V 6 bases and J 4 bases, with 6 bases left between them. DNA of the CDR3: TGCAGTGCGCAGGGAGAGACCCAGTACTTC. Amino acids: CSAQGETQYF.

This rearrangement joins TRBV5-1 to TRBJ1-4, with 9 positions matching TRBD1. The CDR3 runs 15 residues. CDR1 is SGHRS and CDR2 is YFSETQ in the germline V gene. V shed 4 bases and J 5 bases; nucleotides not matched to a gene: 6. CDR3 region: CASSAGQGRNEKLFF. The CDR3 DNA is TGCGCCAGCAGCGCGGGACAGGGAAGGAATGAAAAACTGTTTTTT.

The CDR3 DNA follows: TGTGCCAGTTGGGCACAGGGGGACGAGCAGTACTTC. Translation: CASWAQGDEQYF. The genes are TRBV11-2 and TRBJ2-7; TRBD1 agrees at 8 bases. Germline values: CDR1 SGHAT, CDR2 FQNNGV. Trimming cost V 9 bases and J 5 bases; bases outside gene matches: 6. This CDR3 is built from 12 residues.

The V gene is TRBV5-1, the J gene TRBJ2-5, with D hard to call. Germline V gene data show CDR1 as SGHRS and CDR2 as YFSETQ. V gave up 4 bases and J gave up 1 base, with 5 bases separating them. CDR3 length: 12 amino acids. In DNA form, the CDR3 reads TGCGCCAGCAGCGGCCCCCAAGAGACCCAGTACTTC. Protein: CASSGPQETQYF.

The chain combines TRBV7-9 with TRBJ2-3; 8 nucleotides agree with TRBD2. V lost 3 bases to trimming and J lost 2 bases; unmatched junction nucleotides: 10. The CDR3 totals 17 residues. Germline loops: CDR1 SEHNR, CDR2 FQNEAQ (reference sequence). CDR3 residues: CASSFPVAGFPTDTQYF. CDR3 in DNA: TGTGCCAGCAGCTTTCCTGTAGCGGGATTTCCCACAGATACGCAGTATTTT.

In its sample, this clone was seen once. J is TRBJ2-5 and V is TRBV5-1; tentatively, D is TRBD1 (6 bases). CDR3 length: 16 residues. In germline, CDR1 is SGHRS, CDR2 YFSETQ. V lost 6 bases to trimming and J lost 7 bases, with 25 bases between them. The CDR3 sequence: CASTPDGGRAPPTQYF. The CDR3 nucleotides read TGCGCCAGCACCCCCGATGGGGGCAGGGCCCCTCCGACCCAGTACTTC.

This clone has just one count. This chain connects TRBV27 to TRBJ2-1; 7 bases match TRBD1. Per the germline V gene, CDR1 is MNHEY and CDR2 is SMNVEV (reference sequence). This CDR3 is 17 amino acids long. V gave up 3 bases and J gave up 5 bases; unmatched junction bases: 13. Here the CDR3 DNA reads TGTGCCAGCAGTTTTACGATTGACAGGGTAATAGACAATGAGCAGTTCTTC. Translated, it gives CASSFTIDRVIDNEQFF.

The count of this clone is one. V is TRBV7-2 and J is TRBJ2-7, with a possible D match to TRBD1 (6 bases). In germline, CDR1 is SGHTA, CDR2 FQGNSA. V lost 1 base and J 1 base, leaving 11 bases between the germline ends. The CDR3 loop spans 15 amino acids. The CDR3 sequence: CASSLGGGQSYEQYF. The CDR3 DNA reads TGTGCCAGCAGCTTAGGAGGCGGACAGTCCTACGAGCAGTACTTC.

This clone was seen more than once but under ten times. The CDR3, as DNA: TGTGCCACCAGCAGAGATTCAGGGGCCGGTGAGCAGTTCTTC. As protein: CATSRDSGAGEQFF. The rearrangement joins TRBV15 to TRBJ2-1; possible D gene TRBD1, 6 bases. This CDR3 is 14 amino acids long. CDR1 is LNHNV and CDR2 is YYDKDF in the germline V gene (reference sequence). With 0 bases removed from V and 9 bases from J, the gap between germline ends came to 12 bases.

This chain links TRBV6-5 with TRBJ2-1, with D maybe TRBD2 (6 bases). The V end lost 3 bases, the J end lost 3 bases, and 9 bases lay between the germline ends. The CDR3 has 14 residues. The germline V gene encodes CDR1 MNHEY and CDR2 SVGAGI. Written as DNA, the CDR3 is TGTGCCAGCAGTTATCGGGGGAGCTACAATGAGCAGTTCTTC. Amino acid sequence: CASSYRGSYNEQFF.

This chain links TRBV4-3 with TRBJ2-5, with TRBD1 identical over 9 bases. Trimming cost V 4 bases and J 1 base; bases outside gene matches: 4. CDR3 length equals 15 residues. Germline assignment: CDR1 LGHNA and CDR2 YSLEER. CDR3 DNA sequence: TGCGCCAGCAGCCGACAGGGGGAGTTCCAAGAGACCCAGTACTTC. Its protein product is CASSRQGEFQETQYF.

The V and J genes are TRBV19 and TRBJ2-1, with TRBD2 matching over 11 bases. Germline lookup yields CDR1 LNHDA and CDR2 SQIVND (reference sequence). CDR3 length equals 16 residues. Germline trimming cut 9 bases from V and 4 bases from J; bases unmatched to any gene: 11. CDR3 sequence (DNA): TGTGCCAGCAGACTGACTAGCGGGAATCCATACAATGAGCAGTTCTTC. Protein product: CASRLTSGNPYNEQFF.

This clone was observed once. The V call is TRBV5-6, the J call TRBJ1-3; D gene unclear. Trimming removed 0 bases from V and 2 bases from J, with 12 bases in between. The germline CDR1 and CDR2 sequences are SGHDT and YYEEEE. The CDR3 totals 16 residues. DNA for the CDR3: TGTGCCAGCAGCTTGGCGGGTTTGTCTACTGGAAACACCATATATTTT. Residues: CASSLAGLSTGNTIYF.

The V and J genes are TRBV2 and TRBJ1-1; TRBD1 agrees at 9 bases. V shed 8 bases and J 13 bases; nucleotides not matched to a gene: 11. The CDR3 totals 12 residues. In germline, CDR1 is SNHLY, CDR2 FYNNEI. DNA of the CDR3: TGTGCCAGCTCGAGGGGGACAGGGATTGGTTTCTTT. As protein: CASSRGTGIGFF. Full variable domain (missing parts from reference TRBV2 and TRBJ1-1): EPEVTQTPSHQVTQMGQEVILRCVPISNHLYFYWYRQILGQKVEFLVSFYNNEISEKSEIFDDQFSVERPDGSNFTLKIRSTKLEDSAMYFCASSRGTGIGFFGQGTRLTVV.

This chain links TRBV9 with TRBJ1-5, with a weak D call TRBD1 (6 bases). The CDR3 is 15 residues long. Germline V CDR1 and CDR2: SGDLS, YYNGEE. The V and J ends lost 4 bases and 0 bases respectively, with 11 bases between them. The CDR3 sequence is CASSQGTASNQPQHF. The CDR3 coding sequence is TGTGCCAGCAGCCAGGGGACGGCTAGCAATCAGCCCCAGCATTTT.

The chain recombines TRBV18 with TRBJ1-4; the D gene is possibly TRBD1 (6 bases). CDR3 length equals 14 residues. The V end was cut by 6 bases, the J end by 7 bases, with 15 bases between. Per the germline V gene, CDR1 is KGHSH and CDR2 is LQKENI. The CDR3 loop is CASSRQVGGEKLFF. The DNA for the CDR3 is TGTGCCAGCTCGCGACAGGTAGGAGGTGAAAAACTGTTTTTT.

This chain connects TRBV2 to TRBJ2-1; D is unclear. The V gene lost 2 bases and the J gene lost 0 bases, with 8 bases spanning the gap. The CDR3 loop spans 15 amino acids. From germline, CDR1 is SNHLY and CDR2 FYNNEI. As DNA, the CDR3 is TGTGCCAGCAGTGAACGCGTGAGCTCCTACAATGAGCAGTTCTTC. Translated, it gives CASSERVSSYNEQFF.

CDR3 sequence reads: CASSPTGGRGETQYF. Here the CDR3 DNA reads TGTGCCAGCAGCCCCACAGGGGGAAGGGGGGAGACCCAGTACTTC. The chain couples TRBV7-2 to TRBJ2-5; 8 positions match TRBD1. This CDR3 is built from 15 residues. The V and J ends lost 5 bases and 5 bases, in that order; junction bases with no gene match: 10. Per germline, CDR1 SGHTA and CDR2 FQGNSA.